This T cell receptor beta chain was profiled in a study of shared clonotypes between healthy human individuals. Background on the study: Per-donor plates numbered three CD4 naive, three CD4 memory, two CD8 naive and one CD8 memory.

This CDR3 is built from 14 residues. Trimming stripped 1 base from V and 2 bases from J, with 9 bases between. Germline assignment: CDR1 SGHNT and CDR2 YYREEE (reference sequence). Study results and limitations: Generation of non-shared clonotypes was less probable than generation of clonotypes shared by all four donors.

DNA at 200 ng, about 30,000 T cell genomes, went into sorted-subset replicate PCRs. The method was immunoSEQ multiplex PCR; TCRdb's version includes in-frame clones alone and lacks a portion of them. The data hold some 1,100,000 clones, with 75% to 85% observed a single time. This clone was seen more than once but under ten times. Antigen: not known. Both subsets, CD45RA+ naive and CD45RA-negative memory, were split from the CD4+ cells. The clonotype comes from a young man in good health. Some clones in this sample may be carry-over from other donors' samples. The V call is TRBV5-4, the J call TRBJ1-2; the D gene is possibly TRBD1 (5 bases). Sequencing used memory CD4+ T cells from PBMCs. Subset: CD45RA-negative fraction. In DNA, the CDR3 is TGTGCCAGCAGCTTGCCCCGGGACAACTATGGCTACACCTTC. Encoded protein: CASSLPRDNYGYTF.